Only one count was recorded for the clone carrying this T cell receptor (beta chain). This entry is derived from a study of CD8 T cells in Susac syndrome. RNA totalling about 0.45 to 1 ug underwent reverse transcription with random hexamers. TCRdb re-derived calls from the immunoSEQ multiplex PCR reads in MiXCR, one entry per CDR3 protein. In the table there are some 180,000 distinct CDR3 sequences, 90% to 95% of which are singletons. The clonotype originates from a human donor with Susac syndrome. Sequencing input: CD4+ T cells from PBMCs.

In DNA form, the CDR3 reads TGTGCCAGCATTGGGGGCGCTCCTTCTTATGGCTACACCTTC. It encodes CASIGGAPSYGYTF. V usage is TRBV2 and J usage is TRBJ1-2; a possible D gene is TRBD1 (6 bases). This CDR3 is 14 amino acids long. Trimming took off 7 bases at V and 5 bases at J, with 17 bases between the two ends. Germline CDR1 reads SNHLY; CDR2 reads FYNNEI.